This TCR beta chain was identified in a study of cytomegalovirus exposure and HLA in healthy donors. General study points: Versus the approximately 700-donor mean, an Asian-associated ancestry cluster reportedly showed fewer N-insertions in a later analysis.

To note about this clone: The antigen is not known.

The PCR had 60 Vbeta and 13 Jbeta primers. Sequencing was performed with immunoSEQ multiplex PCR; in TCRdb, only in-frame clones are kept and a portion is missing. The table shows 80,000 or so clones, with about three quarters occurring only once. Germline assignment: CDR1 SGHAT and CDR2 FQNNGV. The ends were cut back, 2 bases at V and 10 bases at J, with 6 bases in the middle. The CDR3 contains 11 residues. This chain connects TRBV11-2 to TRBJ2-4; D call uncertain. The clonotype originates from a man aged 50-59 years in good health and CMV-seropositive. Sequenced input: PBMCs. DNA for the CDR3: TGTGCCAGCAGCTTATCGCGTATTCAGTACTTC. Translation: CASSLSRIQYF.